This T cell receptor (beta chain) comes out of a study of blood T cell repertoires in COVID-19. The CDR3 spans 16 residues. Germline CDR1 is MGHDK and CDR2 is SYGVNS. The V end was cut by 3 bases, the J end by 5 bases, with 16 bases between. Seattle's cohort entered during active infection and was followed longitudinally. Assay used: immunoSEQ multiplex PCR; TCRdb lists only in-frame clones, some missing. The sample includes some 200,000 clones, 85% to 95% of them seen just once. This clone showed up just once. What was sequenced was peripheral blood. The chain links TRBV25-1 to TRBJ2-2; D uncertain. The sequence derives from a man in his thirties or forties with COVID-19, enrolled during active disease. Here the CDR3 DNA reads TGTGCCAGCAGTGATTCGTCGGAGCCGTGGACCGGGGAGCTGTTTTTT. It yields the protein CASSDSSEPWTGELFF.